These 17 T cell receptor beta chains originate from one sample sequenced in a study of blood T cell repertoires in COVID-19 (dated by TCRdb to about 2020). To prepare the library, the immunoSEQ multiplex PCR assay was applied. The immuneACCESS repertoire file appears here via TCRdb, limited to in-frame rearrangements. These files lack a portion of the clones; in checked studies, under half of the deficit traces to unresolved V genes, and the cause of the others is not known. This sample has a few hundred thousand clones in its table, and roughly 90% of those were observed once. The top ten clonotypes cover less than 20% of the sample. Sequenced input: PBMCs or T cells enriched from blood (not recorded which). Receptors originate from a woman aged 25 to 39 who had recovered from COVID-19.

The J gene is TRBJ1-1, the V gene TRBV28, with D perhaps TRBD1 (6 bases). The CDR3 runs to 15 residues. The germline V gene encodes CDR1 MDHEN and CDR2 SYDVKM. The ends were cut back, 5 bases at V and 1 base at J, with 14 bases in the middle. Here the CDR3 reads CASSPPGRGNTEAFF. DNA for the CDR3: TGTGCCAGCAGTCCGCCAGGCAGGGGGAACACTGAAGCTTTCTTT.

The gene calls are TRBV10-3 and TRBJ1-3; D is ambiguous. The CDR3 sequence is 15 residues long. CDR1 ENHRY and CDR2 SYGVKD come from the germline V gene. With 0 bases removed from V and 1 base from J, the gap between germline ends came to 7 bases. The CDR3 loop reads CAISESTRSGNTIYF. Written as DNA, the CDR3 is TGTGCCATCAGTGAGTCGACACGTTCTGGAAACACCATATATTTT.

V and J are TRBV6-5 and TRBJ1-2; D might be TRBD1 (5 bases). Trimming stripped 6 bases from V and 8 bases from J, with 10 bases between. Germline CDR1 and CDR2: MNHEY and SVGAGI. The CDR3 is made up of 11 amino acids. The chain's CDR3 is CASRSRGGYTF. The CDR3 DNA is TGTGCCAGCAGATCGCGGGGGGGCTACACCTTC.

This clone was counted a single time. The J gene is TRBJ1-6, the V gene TRBV5-8, with D maybe TRBD1 (6 bases). The CDR3 is made up of 18 amino acids. The V end lost 0 bases, the J end lost 7 bases, and 20 bases lay between the germline ends. Germline CDR1 is SGHTS and CDR2 is YDEGEE. CDR3 coding DNA: TGTGCCAGCAGCTTGGCGGTACCTCCCAGGGACACAAATTCACCCCTCCACTTT. As protein: CASSLAVPPRDTNSPLHF.

The chain is built from TRBV24-1 and TRBJ2-7, with 9 bases fitting TRBD1. The CDR3 totals 16 residues. Germline V CDR1 and CDR2: KGHDR, SFDVKD. V was clipped by 3 bases and J by 2 bases; unmatched bases: 7. CDR3 sequence: CATSDPRGQGTYEQYF. The CDR3 bases are TGTGCCACCAGTGATCCCCGGGGACAGGGAACCTACGAGCAGTACTTC.

The V call is TRBV7-2, the J call TRBJ2-7, with 13 positions matching TRBD2. The length of the CDR3 is 15 residues. Germline CDR1 is SGHTA and CDR2 is FQGNSA. Germline trimming cut 1 base from V and 6 bases from J; bases unmatched to any gene: 3. CDR3 loop: CASSLVGLAGAEQYF. The CDR3 bases are TGTGCCAGCAGCTTAGTTGGACTAGCGGGGGCCGAGCAGTACTTC.

V is TRBV11-3 and J is TRBJ2-5; D not certain. Trimming shortened V by 6 bases and J by 5 bases, and 7 bases separated the two germline ends. The CDR3 covers 11 residues. CDR1 is SGHNT, CDR2 YENEEA, per germline. The CDR3 sequence is CASSLEETQYF. CDR3 nucleotides: TGTGCCAGCAGTCTAGAGGAGACCCAGTACTTC.

This sequence joins TRBV11-2 and TRBJ2-2; the match to TRBD2 covers 11 bases. This CDR3 is built from 15 residues. Germline loops: CDR1 SGHAT, CDR2 FQNNGV. With V trimmed by 10 bases and J by 4 bases, 8 bases remained unmatched. This CDR3 reads CAITLAGGFTGELFF. CDR3 DNA: TGTGCCATCACCTTAGCGGGGGGGTTCACCGGGGAGCTGTTTTTT.

The chain is built from TRBV7-9 and TRBJ1-4; perhaps TRBD1 as D (6 bases). The CDR3 spans 14 residues. The V gene's germline CDR1 is SEHNR and CDR2 FQNEAQ (reference sequence). Between the trimmed V and J ends, which lost 5 bases and 7 bases, there was a span of 14 bases. The CDR3 DNA sequence: TGTGCCAGCAGCCCAAGGGGGTCAACTGAAAAACTGTTTTTT. Amino acids: CASSPRGSTEKLFF.

This chain links TRBV28 with TRBJ1-3, with D possibly matching TRBD1 (5 bases). The CDR3 runs 16 residues. From germline, CDR1 is MDHEN and CDR2 SYDVKM. V dropped 7 bases and J dropped 0 bases, with 16 bases sitting between them. CDR3 loop: CASTGGDAFSGNTIYF. DNA of the CDR3: TGTGCCAGCACAGGAGGGGACGCTTTCTCTGGAAACACCATATATTTT. The variable domain in full, with the rest retrieved from reference TRBV28 and TRBJ1-3, is DVKVTQSSRYLVKRTGEKVFLECVQDMDHENMFWYRQDPGLGLRLIYFSYDVKMKEKGDIPEGYSVSREKKERFSLILESASTNQTSMYLCASTGGDAFSGNTIYFGEGSWLTVV.

The gene calls are TRBV5-6 and TRBJ1-2; the match to TRBD1 covers 7 bases. Germline CDR1 and CDR2: SGHDT and YYEEEE. CDR3 length: 15 amino acids. V lost 1 base, J lost 2 bases, and 5 bases stayed unmatched. CDR3 protein: CASSLPGQSNYGYTF. For the CDR3, the DNA is TGTGCCAGCAGCTTGCCGGGACAGAGCAACTATGGCTACACCTTC.

This rearrangement joins TRBV7-6 to TRBJ2-7; TRBD1 matches 7 bases. V shed 6 bases and J 0 bases; nucleotides not matched to a gene: 11. This CDR3 contains 16 residues. The germline V gene has CDR1 SGHVS and CDR2 FNYEAQ. As DNA, the CDR3 is TGTGCCAGCAGTTACGACCGACAGGGCAGCTCCTACGAGCAGTACTTC. As protein: CASSYDRQGSSYEQYF.

The chain recombines TRBV29-1 with TRBJ2-3; 10 bases fit TRBD2. The V gene end was trimmed by 5 bases and the J gene end by 1 base; junction bases not matched to a gene: 6. Germline V gene sequence: CDR1 SQVTM, CDR2 ANQGSEA. The CDR3 is 15 amino acids. CDR3 region: CSVQRGGFGTDTQYF. In nucleotides, the CDR3 is TGCAGCGTTCAGCGGGGGGGCTTTGGCACAGATACGCAGTATTTT.

V and J are TRBV11-2 and TRBJ2-1, with TRBD1 matching over 7 bases. Germline loops: CDR1 SGHAT, CDR2 FQNNGV. The J segment lost 1 base and the V segment lost 5 bases, leaving 5 bases of the junction unmatched. The CDR3 is 15 residues long. CDR3 coding DNA: TGTGCCAGCAGCCCACAGGGGTTGTCCTACAATGAGCAGTTCTTC. Its translation: CASSPQGLSYNEQFF.

The chain has TRBV19 and TRBJ2-1, with 12 bases fitting TRBD2. The CDR3 extends over 17 amino acids. In germline, CDR1 is LNHDA, CDR2 SQIVND (reference sequence). Losses at the gene ends were 3 bases for V and 0 bases for J; bases not matched to a gene: 3. Written as DNA, the CDR3 is TGTGCCAGTAGTATTGCTAGCGGGAGGGACTCCTACAATGAGCAGTTCTTC. It specifies CASSIASGRDSYNEQFF.

The chain is built from TRBV28 and TRBJ1-3; unclear D gene. The germline V and J ends were trimmed by 2 bases and 6 bases, with 11 bases remaining between them. The CDR3 length is 14 residues. Germline values: CDR1 MDHEN, CDR2 SYDVKM. CDR3 region: CASSLGQYANTIYF. CDR3 nucleotide sequence: TGTGCCAGCAGTTTAGGGCAGTATGCAAACACCATATATTTT.

This clone occurred once. V and J are TRBV5-1 and TRBJ2-7, with TRBD2 matching 7 bases. Germline trimming cut 5 bases from V and 2 bases from J; bases unmatched to any gene: 7. The CDR3 is 14 amino acids. Germline V CDR1 and CDR2: SGHRS, YFSETQ. Written as DNA, the CDR3 is TGCGCCAGCAGTTCATCGGGAGGTCCCTACGAGCAGTACTTC. Translation: CASSSSGGPYEQYF.